These 8 T cell receptor beta chains came from one sample sequenced in a study of shared clonotypes between healthy human individuals (dated by TCRdb to about 2020). The library was obtained by the immunoSEQ multiplex PCR assay. Imported from immuneACCESS, the table was reduced by TCRdb to in-frame sequences with V and J called. These copies leave out some clones; in studies compared against another copy, an unresolved V gene accounts for under half, and the cause of the remainder is not known. This sample comprises under 1,100,000 clones, approximately 68% of them detected only once. The top ten clonotypes cover over 1.3% of the sample. What was sequenced was memory CD4+ T cells sorted from blood. Interpreted using the paper, the cell subset or site label stands for: CD45RA-negative fraction. The receptors were sampled from a man younger than 35 in good health.

This rearrangement joins TRBV25-1 to TRBJ1-2; D call uncertain. CDR3 size: 13 residues. The V gene lost 4 bases and the J gene lost 4 bases, with 10 bases spanning the gap. The V gene's germline CDR1 is MGHDK and CDR2 SYGVNS. In nucleotides, the CDR3 is TGTGCCAGCAGTGTCGCAGACCTCTATGGCTACACCTTC. Protein: CASSVADLYGYTF.

This sequence joins TRBV7-6 and TRBJ1-2; weak D call: TRBD1 (6 bases). This CDR3 contains 16 residues. V lost 7 bases to trimming and J lost 6 bases, with 24 bases between them. CDR1 is SGHVS, CDR2 FNYEAQ, per germline. The CDR3 loop reads CASTPGRPGEANGYTF. The DNA for the CDR3 is TGTGCCAGCACCCCCGGTCGTCCAGGGGAGGCGAATGGCTACACCTTC.

A few counts support this clone. This chain uses TRBV5-6 with TRBJ2-7; 9 bases fit TRBD1. The V gene end was trimmed by 5 bases and the J gene end by 2 bases; junction bases not matched to a gene: 5. The CDR3 has 14 amino acids. Germline V gene data show CDR1 as SGHDT and CDR2 as YYEEEE. The CDR3: CASSLRTGAYEQYF. The CDR3 region has the DNA TGTGCCAGCAGTTTGAGGACAGGGGCCTACGAGCAGTACTTC.

This chain links TRBV5-4 with TRBJ2-3; D unresolved. Germline loops: CDR1 SGHNT, CDR2 YYREEE (reference sequence). The CDR3 totals 14 residues. Trimming removed 1 base from V and 3 bases from J, with 9 bases in between. The CDR3 is CASSLRTRTDTQYF. The DNA for the CDR3 is TGTGCCAGCAGCTTGCGAACGAGGACAGATACGCAGTATTTT.

The J gene is TRBJ2-1, the V gene TRBV30; D perhaps matches TRBD2 (5 bases). V gave up 4 bases and J gave up 5 bases, with 12 bases separating them. Germline values: CDR1 GTSNPN, CDR2 SVGIG (reference sequence). The CDR3 runs to 13 residues. CDR3 amino acids: CAWTGTRNNEQFF. The CDR3, as DNA: TGTGCCTGGACCGGAACTAGGAACAATGAGCAGTTCTTC. Together with reference TRBV30 and TRBJ2-1, the CDR3 gives the full variable domain: SQTIHQWPATLVQPVGSPLSLECTVEGTSNPNLYWYRQAAGRGLQLLFYSVGIGQISSEVPQNLSASRPQDRQFILSSKKLLLSDSGFYLCAWTGTRNNEQFFGPGTRLTVL.

The chain couples TRBV28 to TRBJ2-5; the D gene is possibly TRBD1 (6 bases). Per germline, CDR1 MDHEN and CDR2 SYDVKM. The CDR3 is 16 amino acids. The V gene lost 2 bases and the J gene lost 5 bases, with 18 bases spanning the gap. CDR3 region: CASSLLDRDTTETQYF. The CDR3 coding sequence is TGTGCCAGCAGTTTACTCGACCGGGACACGACGGAGACCCAGTACTTC. The full variable domain, completed using reference TRBV28 and TRBJ2-5, is DVKVTQSSRYLVKRTGEKVFLECVQDMDHENMFWYRQDPGLGLRLIYFSYDVKMKEKGDIPEGYSVSREKKERFSLILESASTNQTSMYLCASSLLDRDTTETQYFGPGTRLLVL.

The chain has TRBV30 and TRBJ1-5; weak D call: TRBD1 (6 bases). Germline V gene sequence: CDR1 GTSNPN, CDR2 SVGIG (reference sequence). The CDR3 runs to 15 residues. V lost 0 bases, J lost 2 bases, and 11 bases lay in between. CDR3 in amino acids: CAWSVRAGGNQPQHF. The CDR3 nucleotides are TGTGCCTGGAGTGTAAGAGCAGGGGGCAATCAGCCCCAGCATTTT.

The chain recombines TRBV29-1 with TRBJ1-4; 9 nucleotides match TRBD1. Germline V gene sequence: CDR1 SQVTM, CDR2 ANQGSEA. The trim removed 5 bases at V and 6 bases at J, leaving 4 bases unmatched. This CDR3 comprises 13 residues. In DNA, the CDR3 is TGCAGCGTTTCGGACAGGGGATATGAAAAACTGTTTTTT. Its translation: CSVSDRGYEKLFF.